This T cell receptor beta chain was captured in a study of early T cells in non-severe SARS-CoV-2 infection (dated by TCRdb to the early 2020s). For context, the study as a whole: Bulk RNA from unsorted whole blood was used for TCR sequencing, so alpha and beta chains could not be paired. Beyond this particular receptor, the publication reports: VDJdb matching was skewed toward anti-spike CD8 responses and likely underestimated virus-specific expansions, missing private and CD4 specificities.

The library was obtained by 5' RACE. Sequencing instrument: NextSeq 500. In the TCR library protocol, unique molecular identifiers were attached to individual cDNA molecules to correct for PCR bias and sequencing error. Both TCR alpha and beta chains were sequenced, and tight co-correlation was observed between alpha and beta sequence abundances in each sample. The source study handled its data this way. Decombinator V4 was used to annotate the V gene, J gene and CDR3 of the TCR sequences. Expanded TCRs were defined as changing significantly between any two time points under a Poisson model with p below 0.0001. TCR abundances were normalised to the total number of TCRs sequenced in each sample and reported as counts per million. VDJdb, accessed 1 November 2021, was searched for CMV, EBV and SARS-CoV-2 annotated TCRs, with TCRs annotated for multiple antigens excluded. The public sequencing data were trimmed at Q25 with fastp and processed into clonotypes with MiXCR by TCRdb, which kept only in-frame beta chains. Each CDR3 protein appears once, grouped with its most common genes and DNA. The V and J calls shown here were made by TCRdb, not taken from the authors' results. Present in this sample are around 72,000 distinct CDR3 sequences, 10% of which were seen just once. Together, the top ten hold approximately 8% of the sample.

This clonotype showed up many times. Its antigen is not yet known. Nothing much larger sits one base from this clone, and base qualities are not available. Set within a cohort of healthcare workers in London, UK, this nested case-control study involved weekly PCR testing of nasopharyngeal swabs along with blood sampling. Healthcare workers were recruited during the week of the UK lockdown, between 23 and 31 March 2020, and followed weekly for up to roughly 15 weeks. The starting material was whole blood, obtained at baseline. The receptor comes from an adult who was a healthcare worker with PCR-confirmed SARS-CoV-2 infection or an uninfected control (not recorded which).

The CDR3 region reads CASSPGQGGKLFF. The nucleotide sequence is TGTGCCAGCAGCCCCGGACAGGGAGGAAAACTGTTTTTT. The rearranged segments are TRBV6-5 and TRBJ1-4, and 8 bases in between align with TRBD1. The CDR3 runs 13 residues from the cysteine to the phenylalanine. Only the CDR3 portion is preserved as DNA: 39 bases, with reading frame beginning at the first base. The germline V gene specifies MNHEY as CDR1 and SVGAGI as CDR2. Ends trimmed: V by 6 bases, J by 10 bases; bases unmatched to a gene: 7.